Here is one T cell receptor beta chain with its context. This CDR3 has 17 residues. V lost 0 bases, J lost 1 base, and 14 bases lay in between. Germline assignment: CDR1 SGHTS and CDR2 YDEGEE. This entry comes from a study of shared clonotypes between healthy human individuals. This table comes from immunoSEQ multiplex PCR, and its TCRdb copy is limited to in-frame clones, with some not included. The sample lists over 2 million clones, roughly 92% occurring once. Sequences were obtained from naive CD4+ T cells from PBMCs. Indicated subset: CD45RA+ positively selected. The chain couples TRBV5-8 to TRBJ1-5, with D tentatively TRBD1 (5 bases). The source is a young man in good health. Some clones in this sample may be carry-over from other donors' samples. The CDR3 DNA sequence: TGTGCCAGCAGCTTGGAAAGGGGAGGGACGAGCAATCAGCCCCAGCATTTT. This translates into CASSLERGGTSNQPQHF.